This TCR beta chain emerged from a study of T cell responses to AZD1222 COVID-19 vaccine. Points from the study as a whole: Clonal diversity was possibly underestimated; the donors were predominantly white British and more often female. Distributed over spike, vaccine-associated CD4 TCRs predominated at 160-218 and 743-854.

TCRdb's table, derived via immunoSEQ multiplex PCR, lists solely in-frame clones and lacks some. This repertoire shows approximately 100,000 clones, roughly nine tenths found once; its top ten account for 16%. This clone occurred once. Its antigen is still unknown. With 1 base removed from V and 8 bases from J, the gap between germline ends came to 5 bases. The CDR3 is made up of 12 amino acids. Germline CDR1 and CDR2: SGHNT and YENEEA. The sample was peripheral blood, taken on day 0 of AZD1222 vaccination. The clonotype comes from an adult in good health. This chain uses TRBV11-3 with TRBJ1-4, with D unclear. This chain's CDR3 is CASSLVEEKLFF. In DNA, the CDR3 is TGTGCCAGCAGCTTAGTGGAGGAAAAACTGTTTTTT.